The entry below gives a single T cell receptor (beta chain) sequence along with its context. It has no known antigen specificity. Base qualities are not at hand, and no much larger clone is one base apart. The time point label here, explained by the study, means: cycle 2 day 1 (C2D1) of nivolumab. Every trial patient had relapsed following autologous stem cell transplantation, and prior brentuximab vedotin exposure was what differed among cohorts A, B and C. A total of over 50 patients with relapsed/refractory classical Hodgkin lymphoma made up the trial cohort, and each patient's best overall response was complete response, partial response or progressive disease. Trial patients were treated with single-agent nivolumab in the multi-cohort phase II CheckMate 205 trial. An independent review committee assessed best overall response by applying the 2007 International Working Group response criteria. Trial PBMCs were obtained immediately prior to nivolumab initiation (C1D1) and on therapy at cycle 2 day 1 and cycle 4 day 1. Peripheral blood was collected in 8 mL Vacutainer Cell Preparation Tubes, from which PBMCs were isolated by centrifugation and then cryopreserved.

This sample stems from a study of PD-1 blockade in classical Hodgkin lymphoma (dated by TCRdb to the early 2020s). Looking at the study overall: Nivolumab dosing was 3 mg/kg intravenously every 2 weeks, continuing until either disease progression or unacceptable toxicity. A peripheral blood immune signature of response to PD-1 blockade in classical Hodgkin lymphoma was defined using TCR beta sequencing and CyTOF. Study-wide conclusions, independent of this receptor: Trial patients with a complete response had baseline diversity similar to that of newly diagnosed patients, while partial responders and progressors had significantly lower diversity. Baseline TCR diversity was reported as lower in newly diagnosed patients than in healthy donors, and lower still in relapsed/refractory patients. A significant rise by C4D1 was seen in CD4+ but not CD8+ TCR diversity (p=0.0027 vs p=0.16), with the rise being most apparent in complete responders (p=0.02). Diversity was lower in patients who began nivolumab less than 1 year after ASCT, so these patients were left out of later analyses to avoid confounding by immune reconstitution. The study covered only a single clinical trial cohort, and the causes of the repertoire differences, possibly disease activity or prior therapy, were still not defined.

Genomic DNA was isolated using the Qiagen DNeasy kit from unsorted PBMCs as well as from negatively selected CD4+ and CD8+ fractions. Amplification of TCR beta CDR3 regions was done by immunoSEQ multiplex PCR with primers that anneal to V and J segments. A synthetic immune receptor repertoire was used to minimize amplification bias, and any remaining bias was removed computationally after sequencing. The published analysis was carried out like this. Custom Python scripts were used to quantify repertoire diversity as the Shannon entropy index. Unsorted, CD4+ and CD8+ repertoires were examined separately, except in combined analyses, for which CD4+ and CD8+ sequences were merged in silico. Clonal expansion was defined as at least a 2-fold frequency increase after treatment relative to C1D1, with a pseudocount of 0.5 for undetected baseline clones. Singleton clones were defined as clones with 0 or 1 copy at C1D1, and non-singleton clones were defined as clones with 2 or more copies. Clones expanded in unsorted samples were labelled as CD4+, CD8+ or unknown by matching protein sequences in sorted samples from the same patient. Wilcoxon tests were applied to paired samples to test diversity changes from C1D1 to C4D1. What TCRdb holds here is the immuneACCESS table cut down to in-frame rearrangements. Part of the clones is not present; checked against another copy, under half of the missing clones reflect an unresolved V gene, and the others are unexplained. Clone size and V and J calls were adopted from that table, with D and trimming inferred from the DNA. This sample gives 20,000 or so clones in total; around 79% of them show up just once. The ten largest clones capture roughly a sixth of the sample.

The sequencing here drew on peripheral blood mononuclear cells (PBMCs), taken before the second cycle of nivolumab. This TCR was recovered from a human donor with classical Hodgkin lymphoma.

CDR3 reads: CASSPTSGSYEQYF. The DNA reads TGTGCCAGCAGCCCAACTAGCGGCTCCTACGAGCAGTACTTC. The receptor chain draws on TRBV7-9 and TRBJ2-7, with 8 junctional bases fitting TRBD2. The germline V gene (reference sequence) specifies SEHNR as CDR1 and FQNEAQ as CDR2. Trimming takes 5 bases off V and 0 bases off J; junction bases not matched to a gene: 3. There are 14 amino acids in the CDR3, from cysteine to phenylalanine inclusive. The entry retains the CDR3 DNA only, 42 bases that are in frame from base 1.